The rows below give T cell receptor beta chains drawn from one sample of a study of blood T cell repertoires in COVID-19. Sequencing was performed with immunoSEQ multiplex PCR; in TCRdb, only in-frame clones are kept and a portion is missing. The sample has about 300,000 clones, about 83% seen once. Sequencing was carried out using peripheral blood. Receptors originate from a woman between 45 and 60 years old with acute or convalescent COVID-19. Both conserved end residues are part of each CDR3. The D gene is left open where the match is weak. Clone size is given for some rows only: seen once, a few or many times, or a class if the clone is expanded.

j_gene: TRBJ2-3
v_gene: TRBV5-5
abundance: -
d_gene: TRBD2
CDR3nt: TGTGCCAGCAGCAGCGGGACTAGCGGGAGTGCCATCACAGATACGCAGTATTTT
CDR3aa: CASSSGTSGSAITDTQYF

j_gene: TRBJ2-5
v_gene: TRBV18
abundance: -
d_gene: -
CDR3nt: TGTGCCAGCTCAGGGGGCCACCAAGAGACCCAGTACTTC
CDR3aa: CASSGGHQETQYF

j_gene: TRBJ2-1
v_gene: TRBV24-1
abundance: -
d_gene: TRBD2
CDR3nt: TGTGCCACCAGTGAACTTAGCGGGACCACATACAATGAGCAGTTCTTC
CDR3aa: CATSELSGTTYNEQFF

j_gene: TRBJ1-6
v_gene: TRBV6-5
abundance: -
d_gene: TRBD1
CDR3nt: TGTGCCAGCAGTTTGCGGACAGGGTATAATTCACCCCTCCACTTT
CDR3aa: CASSLRTGYNSPLHF

j_gene: TRBJ2-7
v_gene: TRBV29-1
abundance: -
d_gene: TRBD2
CDR3nt: TGCAGCGTTGTGTGGACTAGCGGGAACGAGCAGTACTTC
CDR3aa: CSVVWTSGNEQYF

j_gene: TRBJ2-3
v_gene: TRBV4-1
abundance: -
d_gene: TRBD2
CDR3nt: TGCGCCAGCAGCCAAGTCACTAGCGGAGCTTCAGATACGCAGTATTTT
CDR3aa: CASSQVTSGASDTQYF

j_gene: TRBJ2-3
v_gene: TRBV10-3
abundance: -
d_gene: TRBD1
CDR3nt: TGTGCCATCAGCACTCCGGGACAGGGGGCCAAGGGGGGCACAGATACGCAGTATTTT
CDR3aa: CAISTPGQGAKGGTDTQYF

j_gene: TRBJ2-1
v_gene: TRBV27
abundance: -
d_gene: TRBD2
CDR3nt: TGTGCCAGCAGTTTAGAACCTGGCCTGCTAGCGGGGTTTTACAATGAGCAGTTCTTC
CDR3aa: CASSLEPGLLAGFYNEQFF

j_gene: TRBJ1-5
v_gene: TRBV5-6
abundance: -
d_gene: TRBD1
CDR3nt: TGTGCCAGCAGCTCGACTGGGGGGGACAGGTGGAGTTATCAGCCCCAGCATTTT
CDR3aa: CASSSTGGDRWSYQPQHF

j_gene: TRBJ2-7
v_gene: TRBV28
abundance: -
d_gene: TRBD1
CDR3nt: TGTGCCAGCAGTATCTTCAGGGGGCTGTTCGACGAGCAGTACTTC
CDR3aa: CASSIFRGLFDEQYF

j_gene: TRBJ2-1
v_gene: TRBV24-1
abundance: -
d_gene: -
CDR3nt: TGTGCCACCAGTACCCCGGGAAGGAGATACAATGAGCAGTTCTTC
CDR3aa: CATSTPGRRYNEQFF

j_gene: TRBJ2-1
v_gene: TRBV6-2/TRBV6-3
abundance: -
d_gene: -
CDR3nt: TGTGCCAGCAGTTTCTTCGACAATGAGCAGTTCTTC
CDR3aa: CASSFFDNEQFF

j_gene: TRBJ1-1
v_gene: TRBV27
abundance: -
d_gene: -
CDR3nt: TGTGCCAGCAGACCCTCGGGGGGTACTGAAGCTTTCTTT
CDR3aa: CASRPSGGTEAFF

j_gene: TRBJ2-2
v_gene: TRBV28
abundance: -
d_gene: -
CDR3nt: TGTGCCAGCAGTTCTTATTTTGGGGAGCTGTTTTTT
CDR3aa: CASSSYFGELFF

j_gene: TRBJ2-7
v_gene: TRBV12-3/TRBV12-4
abundance: -
d_gene: -
CDR3nt: TGTGCCAGCAGCCACAGGGAAACGGACGAGCAGTACTTC
CDR3aa: CASSHRETDEQYF

j_gene: TRBJ2-2
v_gene: TRBV18
abundance: -
d_gene: -
CDR3nt: TGTGCCAGCTCACCACCTATTTCCGGGAGAGGGACCGGGGAGCTGTTTTTT
CDR3aa: CASSPPISGRGTGELFF

j_gene: TRBJ1-1
v_gene: TRBV5-1
abundance: -
d_gene: TRBD1
CDR3nt: TGCGCCAGCAGCTCTACAGGGGGAGGCGGCACTGAAGCTTTCTTT
CDR3aa: CASSSTGGGGTEAFF

j_gene: TRBJ2-3
v_gene: TRBV24-1
abundance: few
d_gene: TRBD1
CDR3nt: TGTGCCACCAGTGATTTGAGACAGGGTGCAGATACGCAGTATTTT
CDR3aa: CATSDLRQGADTQYF

j_gene: TRBJ2-1
v_gene: TRBV15
abundance: once
d_gene: -
CDR3nt: TGTGCCACCAGCAGCACTAGCTGGAGCGGAGATGAGCAGTTCTTC
CDR3aa: CATSSTSWSGDEQFF

j_gene: TRBJ2-1
v_gene: TRBV5-1
abundance: -
d_gene: TRBD2
CDR3nt: TGCGCCAGCAGGGAGGGACTAGCGGGAGGCAATGAGCAGTTCTTC
CDR3aa: CASREGLAGGNEQFF

j_gene: TRBJ1-5
v_gene: TRBV9
abundance: -
d_gene: TRBD1
CDR3nt: TGTGCCAGCAGCGTAGAGGGACAGGGGGATCAGCCCCAGCATTTT
CDR3aa: CASSVEGQGDQPQHF

j_gene: TRBJ2-5
v_gene: TRBV19
abundance: -
d_gene: -
CDR3nt: TGTGCCAGTAGTCGCGGGGCACAAGAGACCCAGTACTTC
CDR3aa: CASSRGAQETQYF

j_gene: TRBJ2-7
v_gene: TRBV2
abundance: -
d_gene: -
CDR3nt: TGTGCCAGCAGTGAGGCGGGGCGCCGGTCCTACGAGCAGTACTTC
CDR3aa: CASSEAGRRSYEQYF

j_gene: TRBJ2-1
v_gene: TRBV29-1
abundance: -
d_gene: -
CDR3nt: TGCAGCGTTGTACCGGGATCGAGCTCCTACAATGAGCAGTTCTTC
CDR3aa: CSVVPGSSSYNEQFF

j_gene: TRBJ2-2
v_gene: TRBV13
abundance: -
d_gene: TRBD2
CDR3nt: TGTGCCAGCAGCTGGTGGAGGGAGGGTCGCACCGGGGAGCTGTTTTTT
CDR3aa: CASSWWREGRTGELFF

j_gene: TRBJ1-1
v_gene: TRBV7-3
abundance: -
d_gene: -
CDR3nt: TGTGCCAGCAGCAAAACCCTCGGGAACACTGAAGCTTTCTTT
CDR3aa: CASSKTLGNTEAFF

j_gene: TRBJ2-7
v_gene: TRBV27
abundance: -
d_gene: TRBD2
CDR3nt: TGTGCCAGCAGTTATCAAAGGACTAGCGGGAGGGCAGGGGAGCAGTACTTC
CDR3aa: CASSYQRTSGRAGEQYF

j_gene: TRBJ1-5
v_gene: TRBV28
abundance: -
d_gene: TRBD1
CDR3nt: TGTGCCAGCGATCGGACAGGGGGCAATCAGCCCCAGCATTTT
CDR3aa: CASDRTGGNQPQHF

j_gene: TRBJ2-1
v_gene: TRBV28
abundance: -
d_gene: -
CDR3nt: TGTGCCAGCAGACTCAATGGACTACGCTCCTACAATGAGCAGTTCTTC
CDR3aa: CASRLNGLRSYNEQFF

j_gene: TRBJ2-7
v_gene: TRBV18
abundance: -
d_gene: -
CDR3nt: TGTGCCAGCTCACCAGGGACAAACTACGAGCAGTACTTC
CDR3aa: CASSPGTNYEQYF

j_gene: TRBJ1-1
v_gene: TRBV5-1
abundance: few
d_gene: TRBD1
CDR3nt: TGCGCCAGCAGCTTTGACAGGGGGCCCCGCGGCTTTGAAGCTTTCTTT
CDR3aa: CASSFDRGPRGFEAFF

j_gene: TRBJ2-7
v_gene: TRBV20-1
abundance: -
d_gene: -
CDR3nt: TGCAGTGCCGGGACCTACGAGCAGTACTTC
CDR3aa: CSAGTYEQYF

j_gene: TRBJ2-6
v_gene: TRBV28
abundance: -
d_gene: TRBD1
CDR3nt: TGTGCCAGCAGTGCCCCCGACAGGGGAGTCAACGTCCTGACTTTC
CDR3aa: CASSAPDRGVNVLTF

j_gene: TRBJ2-3
v_gene: TRBV30
abundance: -
d_gene: TRBD1
CDR3nt: TGTGCCACCACGGCGGGACAGGGGGCGCGTACAGATACGCAGTATTTT
CDR3aa: CATTAGQGARTDTQYF

j_gene: TRBJ2-5
v_gene: TRBV19
abundance: -
d_gene: TRBD1
CDR3nt: TGTGCCAGTAGTATGACCCGGGACAGAGGAGAGACCCAGTACTTC
CDR3aa: CASSMTRDRGETQYF

j_gene: TRBJ1-5
v_gene: TRBV19
abundance: -
d_gene: -
CDR3nt: TGTGCCAGTAGTATCTGGACGGGATTAGGCAATCAGCCCCAGCATTTT
CDR3aa: CASSIWTGLGNQPQHF

j_gene: TRBJ2-3
v_gene: TRBV19
abundance: -
d_gene: -
CDR3nt: TGTGCCAGTAGGAGCCTGACAGGGGCCAAAGCGGGGGATACGCAGTATTTT
CDR3aa: CASRSLTGAKAGDTQYF

j_gene: TRBJ2-2
v_gene: TRBV7-2
abundance: few
d_gene: TRBD2
CDR3nt: TGTGCCAGCAGCTTAGAGGGAACTAGCGGGACCGGGGAGCTGTTTTTT
CDR3aa: CASSLEGTSGTGELFF

j_gene: TRBJ2-7
v_gene: TRBV7-9
abundance: -
d_gene: TRBD1
CDR3nt: TGTGCCAGCAGCCCCGGACAGGGAAGGTCCTACGAGCAGTACTTC
CDR3aa: CASSPGQGRSYEQYF

j_gene: TRBJ2-1
v_gene: TRBV19
abundance: -
d_gene: TRBD1
CDR3nt: TGTGCCAGTAGTTCCCTCCCCGGGACAGTTTACAATGAGCAGTTCTTC
CDR3aa: CASSSLPGTVYNEQFF

j_gene: TRBJ1-2
v_gene: TRBV28
abundance: -
d_gene: TRBD1
CDR3nt: TGTGCCAGCAGTATACCGGGACAGGATTCTGGCTACACCTTC
CDR3aa: CASSIPGQDSGYTF

j_gene: TRBJ1-1
v_gene: TRBV7-9
abundance: -
d_gene: -
CDR3nt: TGTGCCGCCGAAAGGGGCTCGCAAATCGGCACTGAAGCTTTCTTT
CDR3aa: CAAERGSQIGTEAFF

j_gene: TRBJ1-2
v_gene: TRBV4-3
abundance: -
d_gene: -
CDR3nt: TGCGCCAGCAGCCAAGGGACGGGCGGGGGATATGGCTACACCTTC
CDR3aa: CASSQGTGGGYGYTF

j_gene: TRBJ1-2
v_gene: TRBV5-1
abundance: -
d_gene: -
CDR3nt: TGCGCCAGCAGCTTCGGGGACTATGGCTACACCTTC
CDR3aa: CASSFGDYGYTF